This TCR beta chain derives from a study of blood T cell repertoires in COVID-19. Study-level background: Samples representing acute and convalescent COVID-19 were sourced from the United States, Italy and Spain. PBMCs, B-cell-depleted T cells, or T cells provided the cDNA or gDNA that made up the material.

In the source study's methods: For nucleated cells, counts were estimated from reference gene primer amplification. The repertoire was sequenced with immunoSEQ multiplex PCR; TCRdb's copy has only in-frame clones and lacks some. V, J and clone size are taken as reported in that table, and D and trimming were inferred from the DNA itself. The table shows under 250,000 clones, with around four fifths occurring only once. This CDR3 has 14 residues. V shed 2 bases, J shed 4 bases, and the junction held 5 bases outside the gene matches. Germline V gene lookup returns CDR1 SGHKS and CDR2 YYEKEE (reference sequence).

This TCR was sampled from a woman in her sixties who had recovered from COVID-19. V is TRBV5-5 and J is TRBJ1-2, with 7 bases that match TRBD1. The sequencing sample was made of peripheral blood. DNA of the CDR3: TGTGCCAGCAGCTTTGGACAGGTGGCCTATGGCTACACCTTC. Encoded protein: CASSFGQVAYGYTF.